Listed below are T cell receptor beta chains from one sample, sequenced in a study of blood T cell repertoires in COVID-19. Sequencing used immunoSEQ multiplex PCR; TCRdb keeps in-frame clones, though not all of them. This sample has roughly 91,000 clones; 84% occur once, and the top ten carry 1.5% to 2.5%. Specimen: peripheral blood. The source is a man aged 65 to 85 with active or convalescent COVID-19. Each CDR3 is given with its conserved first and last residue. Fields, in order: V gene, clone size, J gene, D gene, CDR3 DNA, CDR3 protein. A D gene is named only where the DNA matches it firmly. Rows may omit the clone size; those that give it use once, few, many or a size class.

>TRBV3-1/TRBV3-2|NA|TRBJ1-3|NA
TGTGCCAGCAGCCAAGAGGGGGGACTTGGAAACACCATATATTTT
CASSQEGGLGNTIYF
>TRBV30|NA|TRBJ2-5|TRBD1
TGTGCCTGGACCCGGACAGGGGGGGTGAAGACCCAGTACTTC
CAWTRTGGVKTQYF
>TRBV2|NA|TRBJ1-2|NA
TGTGCCAGCAGTCTTTTGTCAGGGAACTATGGCTACACCTTC
CASSLLSGNYGYTF
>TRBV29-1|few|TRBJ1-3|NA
TGCAGCGTTGTGGCAGGAGGAAACACCATATATTTT
CSVVAGGNTIYF
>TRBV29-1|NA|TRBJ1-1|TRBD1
TGCAGCGTTGGGTCGGGACAGGGACACACTGAAGCTTTCTTT
CSVGSGQGHTEAFF
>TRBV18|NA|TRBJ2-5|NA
TGTGCCAGCTCACTACTTCACGGGAGTGGAGAGACCCAGTACTTC
CASSLLHGSGETQYF
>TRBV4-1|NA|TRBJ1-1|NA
TGCGCCAGCAGCCACACGACAGTCAACACTGAAGCTTTCTTT
CASSHTTVNTEAFF
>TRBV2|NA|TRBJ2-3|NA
TGTGCCAGCAGTGTTCTCGGGACAGATACGCAGTATTTT
CASSVLGTDTQYF
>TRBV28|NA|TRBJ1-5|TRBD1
TGTGCCAGCAGTGTCGGGACAGGTAGTTATAGCAATCAGCCCCAGCATTTT
CASSVGTGSYSNQPQHF
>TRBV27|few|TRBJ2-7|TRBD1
TGTGCCAGCAGTCTAAAGACAGGGGTCTACGAGCAGTACTTC
CASSLKTGVYEQYF
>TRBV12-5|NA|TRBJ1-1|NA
TGTGCTAGTGGTTTGGTACTTCCTCCTAGGACAGAAGAGAGGACTGAAGCTTTCTTT
CASGLVLPPRTEERTEAFF
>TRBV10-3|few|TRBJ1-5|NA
TGTGCCATCAGCGCGGGACTGAATAGCAATCAGCCCCAGCATTTT
CAISAGLNSNQPQHF
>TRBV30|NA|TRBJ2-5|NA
TGTGCCTGGAGCGGGGGTTGGGGGTCCGAAGAGACCCAGTACTTC
CAWSGGWGSEETQYF
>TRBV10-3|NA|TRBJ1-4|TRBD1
TGTGCCATCAGTCCGGGACAGGGGAATAATGAAAAACTGTTTTTT
CAISPGQGNNEKLFF
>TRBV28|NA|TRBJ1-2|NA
TGTGCCAGCAATCAGGGTTCTTTTACCTATGGCTACACCTTC
CASNQGSFTYGYTF
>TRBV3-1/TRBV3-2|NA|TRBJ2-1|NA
TGTGCCAGCAGAAGGGGCAATGAGCAGTTCTTC
CASRRGNEQFF
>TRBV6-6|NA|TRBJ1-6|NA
TGTGCCAGCAGTTACAGTAGTGAGAATTCACCCCTCCACTTT
CASSYSSENSPLHF
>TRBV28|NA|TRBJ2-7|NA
TGTGCCAGCAGTTTCCGGGGGACCTACGAGCAGTACTTC
CASSFRGTYEQYF
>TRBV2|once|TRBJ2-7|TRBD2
TGTGCCAGCAGAGCGACTAGCGGGTACGAGCAGTACTTC
CASRATSGYEQYF
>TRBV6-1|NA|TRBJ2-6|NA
TGTGCCAGCAGTGAAGCTCTCGGGGCCAACGTCCTGACTTTC
CASSEALGANVLTF
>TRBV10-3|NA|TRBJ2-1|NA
TGTGCCATCAGTGAAAGGGGGGGCAATGAGCAGTTCTTC
CAISERGGNEQFF
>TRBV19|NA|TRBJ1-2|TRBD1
TGTGCCAGTAGAATTCCGGGACAGGGGTACGATGGCTACACCTTC
CASRIPGQGYDGYTF
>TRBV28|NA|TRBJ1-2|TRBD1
TGTGCCAGCAGCCCCCCGGGACAGGCATTTCATGGCTACACCTTC
CASSPPGQAFHGYTF
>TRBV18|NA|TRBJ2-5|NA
TGTGCCAGCTCACCGGACGAGGGGGCCCAGTACTTC
CASSPDEGAQYF
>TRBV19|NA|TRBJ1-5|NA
TGTGCCAGTAGTATAGGAGGGGGGGCGGATCAGCCCCAGCATTTT
CASSIGGGADQPQHF
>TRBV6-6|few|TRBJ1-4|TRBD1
TGTGCCAGCAGTGCCCGGGACAGGATAAATGAAAAACTGTTTTTT
CASSARDRINEKLFF
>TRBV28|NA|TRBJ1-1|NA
TGTGCCAGCAGCTACGGAGGGCTCCTCCACCCAAACACTGAAGCTTTCTTT
CASSYGGLLHPNTEAFF
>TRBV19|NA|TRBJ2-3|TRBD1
TGTGCCAGTAGTATCAACAGGGGGCATACGCAGTATTTT
CASSINRGHTQYF
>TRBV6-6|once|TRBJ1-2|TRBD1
TGTGCCAGCACCGACAGGGGTGCGAGTCTTCTTGGCTACACCTTC
CASTDRGASLLGYTF
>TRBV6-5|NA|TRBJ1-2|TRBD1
TGTGCCAGCACCCCCCAGGGGGGACCGGACTATGGCTACACCTTC
CASTPQGGPDYGYTF
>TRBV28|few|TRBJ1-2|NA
TGTGCCAGCAGTTTATTGGCTGGTCGCGGCTACACCTTC
CASSLLAGRGYTF
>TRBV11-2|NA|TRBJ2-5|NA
TGTGCCAGCAGCCTGGGGGGTAGGGGAGAGACCCAGTACTTC
CASSLGGRGETQYF
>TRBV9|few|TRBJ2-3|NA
TGTGCCAGCAGCGTAGATCTTGGGGGCTTTACCCCAGATACGCAGTATTTT
CASSVDLGGFTPDTQYF
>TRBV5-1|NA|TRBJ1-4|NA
TGCGCCAGCAGCTTGGGGGGCGCCTCTTTGAACTATGAAAAACTGTTTTTT
CASSLGGASLNYEKLFF
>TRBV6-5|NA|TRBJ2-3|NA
TGTGCCAGCAAGAAGGGGCTTAGCACAGATACGCAGTATTTT
CASKKGLSTDTQYF
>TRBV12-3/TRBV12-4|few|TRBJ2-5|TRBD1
TGTGCCAGCACTAGGACAGGGGGGACCCAGTACTTC
CASTRTGGTQYF
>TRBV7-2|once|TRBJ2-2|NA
TGTGCCAGCAGCCCCGAGCTAGGAAGCGCCGGGGAGCTGTTTTTT
CASSPELGSAGELFF
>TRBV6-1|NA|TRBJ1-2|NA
TGTGCCAGCAGTGAAGCTCTAGGAGAGGGTGGCTACACCTTC
CASSEALGEGGYTF
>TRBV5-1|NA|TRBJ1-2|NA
TGCGCCAGCAGCCTCGACAGGCCCTCGGATGGCTACACCTTC
CASSLDRPSDGYTF
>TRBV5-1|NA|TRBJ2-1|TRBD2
TGCGCCAGCAAGCGCGCGGGGGGGAGTTCCTACAATGAGCAGTTCTTC
CASKRAGGSSYNEQFF
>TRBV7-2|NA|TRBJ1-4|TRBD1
TGTGCCAGCAGCCCCCGGACAGGTTTTAATGAAAAACTGTTTTTT
CASSPRTGFNEKLFF
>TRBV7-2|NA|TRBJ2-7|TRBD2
TGTGCCAGCCGGACTAGCGGTTACACCGCCGAGCAGTACTTC
CASRTSGYTAEQYF
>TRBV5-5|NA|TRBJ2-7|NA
TGTGCCAGCAGCTTAGCAGACAGCTCCTACGAGCAGTACTTC
CASSLADSSYEQYF
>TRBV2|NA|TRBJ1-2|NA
TGTGCCAGCAGTGAACTGGGGCACACCTTC
CASSELGHTF
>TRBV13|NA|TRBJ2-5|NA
TGTGCCAGCAGCCTCTCCCGGCGCGGTGGCGGCGAGACCCAGTACTTC
CASSLSRRGGGETQYF